What follows describes a single T cell receptor beta chain. The antigen is undetermined. The sample belongs to a study of cytomegalovirus exposure and HLA in healthy donors. Study at large: The study's early data release held some 85 million unique TCRs from HLA-typed donors. Study-level results: There were reportedly fewer N-insertions in an Asian-associated ancestry cluster than the roughly 670-donor mean, in a later analysis. The likely origin of a cluster of highly shared sequence variants was a sequencing artifact.

Primers included in the PCR were 60 Vbeta and 13 Jbeta primers. Repertoires were generated with immunoSEQ multiplex PCR, while TCRdb's copy carries only in-frame clones and drops some. This repertoire comprises approximately 110,000 clones; its ten largest clones make up around 0.59%. The CDR3 is 14 residues long. V was clipped by 4 bases and J by 4 bases; unmatched bases: 5. Germline assignment: CDR1 SGHRS and CDR2 YFSETQ. Sequencing was done on a sample of PBMCs. The chain employs TRBV5-1 and TRBJ1-2, with 9 bases lining up with TRBD1. The receptor was derived from a man aged 45 to 65 in good health and CMV-seronegative. The CDR3 reads CASSTGTGTYGYTF. CDR3 DNA sequence: TGCGCCAGCAGCACCGGGACAGGGACCTATGGCTACACCTTC.